This T cell receptor beta chain appears in the sequencing data of a study of T-cell memory formation after mild COVID-19. Trimming took 4 bases from V and 6 from J, leaving 12 bases between them. Germline V gene sequence: CDR1 SGHTA, CDR2 FQGTGA. The CDR3 sequence is 14 residues long. Study observations and caveats: From day 15 to 85, contracting clones were balanced between CD4 and CD8, whereas later expanders leaned toward CD4+. Some clones that responded turned up in pre-infection memory, which suggests that cross-reactive memory joined in.

At least ten counts were recorded for this clonotype. Its cognate antigen is unknown. With constant-segment primers, 5'RACE yielded cDNA libraries of TCR alpha and TCR beta that carried sample barcodes and UMIs. TCRdb reprocessed the 5' RACE reads via MiXCR and lists one record per CDR3 protein. The table shows 350,000 to 450,000 distinct CDR3 sequences, with 24% occurring only once. The rearrangement joins TRBV7-3 to TRBJ2-2, with D possibly TRBD2 on 5 matching bases. The sequenced sample consisted of PBMCs or a T cell subset sorted from them (not recorded which). The receptor was derived from an adult woman who had mild COVID-19 (a few samples of this study predate the infection). Cell type and time point are not known. The CDR3 bases are TGTGCCAGCAGCTCCATCCGGGAATCCGGGGAGCTGTTTTTT. Translating gives CASSSIRESGELFF.